This entry lists 6 T cell receptor beta chains sequenced from one sample in a study of cytomegalovirus exposure and HLA in healthy donors. A multiplex PCR was run with 60 Vbeta primers and 13 Jbeta primers. Here immunoSEQ multiplex PCR was the method, and the copy in TCRdb shows in-frame clones only, minus some. This table holds 150,000 to 170,000 clones, approximately 74% found once. Sequenced sample: PBMCs. The origin of the receptors is a man younger than 45 in good health and CMV-seronegative.

The chain carries TRBV29-1 and TRBJ1-1; tentative D call: TRBD1 (6 bases). V dropped 7 bases and J dropped 1 base, with 13 bases sitting between them. This CDR3 contains 13 residues. Germline loops: CDR1 SQVTM, CDR2 ANQGSEA. The CDR3 sequence: CSATWGQNTEAFF. The DNA of the CDR3 is TGCAGCGCAACCTGGGGACAGAACACTGAAGCTTTCTTT.

This chain connects TRBV9 to TRBJ2-6; the match to TRBD2 covers 10 bases. The V gene end was trimmed by 0 bases and the J gene end by 0 bases; junction bases not matched to a gene: 9. The CDR3 consists of 20 residues. Per germline, CDR1 SGDLS and CDR2 YYNGEE. CDR3 residues: CASSVAGLAGDFSGANVLTF. As DNA, the CDR3 is TGTGCCAGCAGCGTAGCGGGGCTAGCGGGGGACTTCTCTGGGGCCAACGTCCTGACTTTC.

The chain employs TRBV6-1 and TRBJ1-3; 8 nucleotides match TRBD1. The CDR3 has 14 residues. The germline gives CDR1 MNHNS, CDR2 SASEGT. The trim removed 6 bases at V and 4 bases at J, leaving 5 bases unmatched. The CDR3 spells CASRETGGGNTIYF. CDR3 DNA: TGTGCCAGCAGGGAAACAGGGGGAGGAAACACCATATATTTT.

The rearrangement uses TRBV27 and TRBJ1-2, with 11 bases aligning to TRBD1. The CDR3 covers 14 residues. V shed 5 bases and J 8 bases; nucleotides not matched to a gene: 7. Germline lookup yields CDR1 MNHEY and CDR2 SMNVEV (reference sequence). CDR3 DNA sequence: TGTGCCAGCAGTCGGACAGGGGGCGTAGGGGGCTACACCTTC. Its translation: CASSRTGGVGGYTF.

This clone occurred once. The chain uses TRBV6-1 and TRBJ2-6; tentatively, D is TRBD2 (5 bases). Germline V gene lookup returns CDR1 MNHNS and CDR2 SASEGT. This CDR3 spans 15 amino acids. V gave up 6 bases and J gave up 0 bases, with 9 bases separating them. The CDR3 is CASSRLRSGANVLTF. DNA for the CDR3: TGTGCCAGCAGCCGACTACGCTCTGGGGCCAACGTCCTGACTTTC.

This chain joins TRBV27 and TRBJ1-1; the D is unclear. CDR3 length equals 14 residues. Germline lookup yields CDR1 MNHEY and CDR2 SMNVEV (reference sequence). The ends were cut back, 1 base at V and 1 base at J, with 7 bases in the middle. CDR3 in DNA: TGTGCCAGCAGTTTATGGGCCGCGAACACTGAAGCTTTCTTT. Its translation is CASSLWAANTEAFF.